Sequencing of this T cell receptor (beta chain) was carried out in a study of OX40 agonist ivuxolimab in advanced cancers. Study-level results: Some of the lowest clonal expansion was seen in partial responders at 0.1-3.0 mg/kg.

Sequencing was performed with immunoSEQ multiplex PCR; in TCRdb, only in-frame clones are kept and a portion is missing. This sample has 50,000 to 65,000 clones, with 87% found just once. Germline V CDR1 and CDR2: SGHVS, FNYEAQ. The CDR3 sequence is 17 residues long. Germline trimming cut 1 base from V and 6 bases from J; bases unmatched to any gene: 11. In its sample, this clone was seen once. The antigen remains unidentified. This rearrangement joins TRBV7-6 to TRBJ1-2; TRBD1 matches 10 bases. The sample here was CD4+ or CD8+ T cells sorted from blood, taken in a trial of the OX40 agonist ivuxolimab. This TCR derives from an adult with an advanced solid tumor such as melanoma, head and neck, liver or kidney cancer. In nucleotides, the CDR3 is TGTGCCAGCAGCTTAGGACAGGGGGCCTCTGGGTTTAATGGCTACACCTTC. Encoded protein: CASSLGQGASGFNGYTF.